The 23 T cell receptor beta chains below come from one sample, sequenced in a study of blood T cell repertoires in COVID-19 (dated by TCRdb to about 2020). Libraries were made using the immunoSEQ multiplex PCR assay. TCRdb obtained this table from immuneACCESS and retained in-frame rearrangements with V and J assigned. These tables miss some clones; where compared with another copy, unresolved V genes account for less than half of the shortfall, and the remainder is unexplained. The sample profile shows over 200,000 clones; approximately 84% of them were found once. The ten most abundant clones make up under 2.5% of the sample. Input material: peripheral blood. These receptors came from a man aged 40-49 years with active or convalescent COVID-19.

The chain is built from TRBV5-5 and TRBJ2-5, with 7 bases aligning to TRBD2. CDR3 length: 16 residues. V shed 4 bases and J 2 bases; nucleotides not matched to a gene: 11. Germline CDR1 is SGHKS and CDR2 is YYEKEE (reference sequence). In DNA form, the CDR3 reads TGTGCCAGCAGCCGGGGGGTAATGGACACTCAAGAGACCCAGTACTTC. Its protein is CASSRGVMDTQETQYF.

CDR3 protein: CATSELYSNQPQHF. The CDR3 region has the DNA TGTGCCACCAGTGAGCTCTATAGCAATCAGCCCCAGCATTTT. This chain uses TRBV24-1 with TRBJ1-5; D gene unclear. V dropped 4 bases and J dropped 0 bases, with 6 bases sitting between them. There are 14 residues in the CDR3. CDR1 is KGHDR and CDR2 is SFDVKD in the germline V gene.

CDR3 amino acids: CASSLDHRVDFATNEKLFF. In DNA, the CDR3 is TGTGCCAGCAGCTTAGATCACAGGGTGGATTTCGCGACTAATGAAAAACTGTTTTTT. V usage is TRBV7-8 and J usage is TRBJ1-4, with a possible D match to TRBD1 (6 bases). The CDR3 spans 19 residues. Per germline, CDR1 SGHVS and CDR2 FQNEAQ. Trimming removed 1 base from V and 2 bases from J, with 20 bases in between.

The CDR3 DNA follows: TGTGCCAGCTCACGCTACCGGGACAGGTCGTCCGGCTACACCTTC. This translates into CASSRYRDRSSGYTF. The chain couples TRBV18 to TRBJ1-2, with 8 bases that match TRBD1. The germline V gene has CDR1 KGHSH and CDR2 LQKENI. The trim removed 4 bases at V and 8 bases at J, leaving 12 bases unmatched. This CDR3 is 15 amino acids long.

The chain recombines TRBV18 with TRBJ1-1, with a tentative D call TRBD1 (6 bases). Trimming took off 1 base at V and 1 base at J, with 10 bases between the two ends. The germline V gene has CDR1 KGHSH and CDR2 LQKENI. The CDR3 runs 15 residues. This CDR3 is CASSPQGVQNTEAFF. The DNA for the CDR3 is TGTGCCAGCTCACCACAGGGGGTGCAGAACACTGAAGCTTTCTTT. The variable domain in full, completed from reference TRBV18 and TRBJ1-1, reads NAGVMQNPRHLVRRRGQEARLRCSPMKGHSHVYWYRQLPEEGLKFMVYLQKENIIDESGMPKERFSAEFPKEGPSILRIQQVVRGDSAAYFCASSPQGVQNTEAFFGQGTRLTVV.

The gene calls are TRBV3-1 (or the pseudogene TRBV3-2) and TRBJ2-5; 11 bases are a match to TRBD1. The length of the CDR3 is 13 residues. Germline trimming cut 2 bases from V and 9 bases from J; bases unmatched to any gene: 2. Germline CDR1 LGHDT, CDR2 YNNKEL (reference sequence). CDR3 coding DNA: TGTGCCAGCAGCCAACGGGACAGGGGGGCCCAGTACTTC. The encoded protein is CASSQRDRGAQYF.

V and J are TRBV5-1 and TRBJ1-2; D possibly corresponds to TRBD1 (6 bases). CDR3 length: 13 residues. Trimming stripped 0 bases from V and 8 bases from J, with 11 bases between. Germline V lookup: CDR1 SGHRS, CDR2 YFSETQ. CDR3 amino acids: CASSLEGHSGYTF. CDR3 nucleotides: TGCGCCAGCAGCTTGGAGGGACACAGCGGCTACACCTTC.

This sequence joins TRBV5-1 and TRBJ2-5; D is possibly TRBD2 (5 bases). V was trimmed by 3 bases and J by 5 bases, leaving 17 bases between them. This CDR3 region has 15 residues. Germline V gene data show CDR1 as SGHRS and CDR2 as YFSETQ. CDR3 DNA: TGCGCCAGCAGCTCCCGTGGCCAGGAGGATGAGACCCAGTACTTC. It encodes CASSSRGQEDETQYF.

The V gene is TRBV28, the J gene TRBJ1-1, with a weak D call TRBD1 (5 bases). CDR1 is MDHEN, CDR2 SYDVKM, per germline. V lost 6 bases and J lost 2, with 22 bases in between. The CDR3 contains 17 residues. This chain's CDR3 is CASRRSGWMVDNTEAFF. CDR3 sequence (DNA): TGTGCCAGCAGGCGATCAGGGTGGATGGTGGATAACACTGAAGCTTTCTTT.

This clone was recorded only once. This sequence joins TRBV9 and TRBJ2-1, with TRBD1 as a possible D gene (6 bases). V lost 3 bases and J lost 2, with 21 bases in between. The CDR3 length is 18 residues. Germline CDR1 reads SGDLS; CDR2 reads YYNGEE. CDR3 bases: TGTGCCAGCAGCGGCACCATTACCCGACAGGTCGCCTACAATGAGCAGTTCTTC. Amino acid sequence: CASSGTITRQVAYNEQFF.

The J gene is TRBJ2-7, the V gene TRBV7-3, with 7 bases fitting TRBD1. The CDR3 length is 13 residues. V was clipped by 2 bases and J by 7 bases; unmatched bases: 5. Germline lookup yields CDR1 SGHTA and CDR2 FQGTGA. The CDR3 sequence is CASSLSQTGEQYF. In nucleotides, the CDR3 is TGTGCCAGCAGCTTATCCCAGACAGGGGAGCAGTACTTC.

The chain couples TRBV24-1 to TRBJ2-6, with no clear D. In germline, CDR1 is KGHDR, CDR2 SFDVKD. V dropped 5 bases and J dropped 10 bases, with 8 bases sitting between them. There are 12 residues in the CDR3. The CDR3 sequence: CATSAPSNVLTF. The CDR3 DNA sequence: TGTGCCACCAGTGCCCCCAGTAACGTCCTGACTTTC.

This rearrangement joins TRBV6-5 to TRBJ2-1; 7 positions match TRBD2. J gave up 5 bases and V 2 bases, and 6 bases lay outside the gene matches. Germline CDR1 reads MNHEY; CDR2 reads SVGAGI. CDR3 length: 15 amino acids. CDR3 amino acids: CASSYGREGHNEQFF. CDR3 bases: TGTGCCAGCAGTTACGGAAGGGAGGGACACAATGAGCAGTTCTTC.

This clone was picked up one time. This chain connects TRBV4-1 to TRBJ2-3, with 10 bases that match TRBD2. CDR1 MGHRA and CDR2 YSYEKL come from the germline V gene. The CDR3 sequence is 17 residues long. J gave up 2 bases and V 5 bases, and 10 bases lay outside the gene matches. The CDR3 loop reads CASSERAAGGTTDTQYF. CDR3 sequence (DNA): TGCGCCAGCAGCGAAAGAGCAGCGGGAGGGACCACAGATACGCAGTATTTT.

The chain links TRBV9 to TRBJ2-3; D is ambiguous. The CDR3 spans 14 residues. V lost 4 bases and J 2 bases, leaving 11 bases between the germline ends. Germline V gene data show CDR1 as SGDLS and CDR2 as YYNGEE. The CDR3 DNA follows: TGTGCCAGCAGCCCCGCAGGCCACACAGATACGCAGTATTTT. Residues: CASSPAGHTDTQYF. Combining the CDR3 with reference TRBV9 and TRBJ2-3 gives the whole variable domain DSGVTQTPKHLITATGQRVTLRCSPRSGDLSVYWYQQSLDQGLQFLIQYYNGEERAKGNILERFSAQQFPDLHSELNLSSLELGDSALYFCASSPAGHTDTQYFGPGTRLTVL.

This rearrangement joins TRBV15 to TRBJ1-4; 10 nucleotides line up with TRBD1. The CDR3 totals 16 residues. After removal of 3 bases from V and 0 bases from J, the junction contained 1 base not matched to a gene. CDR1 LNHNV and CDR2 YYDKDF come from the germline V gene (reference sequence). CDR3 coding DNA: TGTGCCACCAGCAGGACAGGGGGCGCAACTAATGAAAAACTGTTTTTT. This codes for CATSRTGGATNEKLFF.

CDR3 sequence reads: CASSSIGETNEKLFF. The DNA of the CDR3 is TGCGCCAGCAGCTCCATAGGGGAAACTAATGAAAAACTGTTTTTT. The chain employs TRBV5-1 and TRBJ1-4, with D perhaps TRBD1 (5 bases). The germline V and J ends were trimmed by 3 bases and 1 base, with 10 bases remaining between them. This CDR3 contains 15 residues. Germline V gives CDR1 SGHRS, CDR2 YFSETQ.

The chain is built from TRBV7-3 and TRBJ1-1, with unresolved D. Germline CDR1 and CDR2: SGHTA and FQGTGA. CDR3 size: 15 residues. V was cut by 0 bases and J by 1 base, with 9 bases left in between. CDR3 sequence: CASSLTTLQNTEAFF. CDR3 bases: TGTGCCAGCAGCTTAACGACACTTCAGAACACTGAAGCTTTCTTT. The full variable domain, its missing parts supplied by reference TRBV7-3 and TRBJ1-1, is GAGVSQTPSNKVTEKGKYVELRCDPISGHTALYWYRQSLGQGPEFLIYFQGTGAADDSGLPNDRFFAVRPEGSVSTLKIQRTERGDSAVYLCASSLTTLQNTEAFFGQGTRLTVV.

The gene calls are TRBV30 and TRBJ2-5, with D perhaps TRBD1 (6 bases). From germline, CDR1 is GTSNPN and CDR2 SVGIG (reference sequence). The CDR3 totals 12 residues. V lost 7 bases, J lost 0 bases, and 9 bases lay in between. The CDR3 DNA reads TGTGCCTCGCACAGGGACCAAGAGACCCAGTACTTC. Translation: CASHRDQETQYF.

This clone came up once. CDR3 in amino acids: CSAPAPLAGVTDEQYF. The CDR3 bases are TGCAGCGCCCCTGCCCCACTAGCGGGAGTAACAGACGAGCAGTACTTC. The chain combines TRBV29-1 with TRBJ2-7, with TRBD2 matching 11 bases. This CDR3 is 16 amino acids long. V was pared by 7 bases and J by 5 bases, with 16 bases of the junction left unmatched. From germline, CDR1 is SQVTM and CDR2 ANQGSEA.

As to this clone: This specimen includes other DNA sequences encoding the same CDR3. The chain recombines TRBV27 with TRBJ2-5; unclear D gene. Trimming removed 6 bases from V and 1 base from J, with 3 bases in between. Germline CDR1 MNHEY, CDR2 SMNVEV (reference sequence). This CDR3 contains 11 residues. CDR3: CASSSQETQYF. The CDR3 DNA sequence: TGTGCCAGCAGCAGCCAAGAGACCCAGTACTTC.

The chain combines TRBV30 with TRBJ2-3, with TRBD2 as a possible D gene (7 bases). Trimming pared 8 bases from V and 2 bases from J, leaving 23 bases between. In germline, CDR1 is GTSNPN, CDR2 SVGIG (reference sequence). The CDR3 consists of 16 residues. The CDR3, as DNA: TGTGCCGCGACCGAGGGGGGGATCTTACCCACAGATACGCAGTATTTT. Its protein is CAATEGGILPTDTQYF. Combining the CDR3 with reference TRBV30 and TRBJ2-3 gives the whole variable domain SQTIHQWPATLVQPVGSPLSLECTVEGTSNPNLYWYRQAAGRGLQLLFYSVGIGQISSEVPQNLSASRPQDRQFILSSKKLLLSDSGFYLCAATEGGILPTDTQYFGPGTRLTVL.

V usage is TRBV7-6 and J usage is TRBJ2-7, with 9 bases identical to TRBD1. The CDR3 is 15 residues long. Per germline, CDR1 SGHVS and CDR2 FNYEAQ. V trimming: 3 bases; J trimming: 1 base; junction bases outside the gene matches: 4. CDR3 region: CASSFNGQGSYEQYF. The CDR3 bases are TGTGCCAGCAGCTTTAACGGACAGGGGTCCTACGAGCAGTACTTC.